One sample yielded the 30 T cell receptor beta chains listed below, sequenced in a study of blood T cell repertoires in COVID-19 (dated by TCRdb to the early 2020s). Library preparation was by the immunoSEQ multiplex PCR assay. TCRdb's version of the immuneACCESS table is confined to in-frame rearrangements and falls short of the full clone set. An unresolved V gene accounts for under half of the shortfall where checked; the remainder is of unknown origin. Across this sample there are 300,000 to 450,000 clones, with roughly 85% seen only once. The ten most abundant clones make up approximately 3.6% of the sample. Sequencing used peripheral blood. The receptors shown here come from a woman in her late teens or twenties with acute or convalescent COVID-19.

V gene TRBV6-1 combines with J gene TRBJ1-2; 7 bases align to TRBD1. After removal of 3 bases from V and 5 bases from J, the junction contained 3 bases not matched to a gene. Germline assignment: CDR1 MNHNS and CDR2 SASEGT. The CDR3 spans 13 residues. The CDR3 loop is CASSDQGVYGYTF. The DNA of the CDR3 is TGTGCCAGCAGTGACCAGGGGGTTTATGGCTACACCTTC.

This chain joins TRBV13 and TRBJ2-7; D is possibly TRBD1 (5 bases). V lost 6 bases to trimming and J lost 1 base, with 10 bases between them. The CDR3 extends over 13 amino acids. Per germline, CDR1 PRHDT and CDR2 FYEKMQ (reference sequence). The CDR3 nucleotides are TGTGCCAGCAGTCAGGGCAGTTCCTACGAGCAGTACTTC. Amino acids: CASSQGSSYEQYF.

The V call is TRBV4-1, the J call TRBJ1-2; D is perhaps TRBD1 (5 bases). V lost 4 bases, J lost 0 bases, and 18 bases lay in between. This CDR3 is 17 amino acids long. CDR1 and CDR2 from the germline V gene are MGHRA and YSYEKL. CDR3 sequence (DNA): TGCGCCAGCAGCCCCGCCCAGGGTCTCATGACTAACTATGGCTACACCTTC. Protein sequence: CASSPAQGLMTNYGYTF.

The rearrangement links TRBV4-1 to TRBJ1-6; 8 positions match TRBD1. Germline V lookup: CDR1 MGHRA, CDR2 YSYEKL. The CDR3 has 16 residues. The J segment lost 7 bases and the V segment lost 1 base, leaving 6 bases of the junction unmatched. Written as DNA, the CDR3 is TGCGCCAGCAGCCAAGCCCCGGGACAGGAAAATTCACCCCTCCACTTT. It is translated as CASSQAPGQENSPLHF.

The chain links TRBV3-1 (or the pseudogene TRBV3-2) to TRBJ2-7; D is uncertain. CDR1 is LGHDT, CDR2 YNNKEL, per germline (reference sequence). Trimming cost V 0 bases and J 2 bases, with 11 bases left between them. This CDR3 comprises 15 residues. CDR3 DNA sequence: TGTGCCAGCAGCCAAGAAGAGCCGGAGACCTACGAGCAGTACTTC. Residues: CASSQEEPETYEQYF.

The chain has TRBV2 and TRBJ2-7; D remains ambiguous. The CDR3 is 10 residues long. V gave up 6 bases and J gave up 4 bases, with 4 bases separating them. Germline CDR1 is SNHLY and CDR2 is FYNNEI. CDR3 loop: CASRLYEQYF. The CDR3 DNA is TGTGCCAGCAGGTTATACGAGCAGTACTTC.

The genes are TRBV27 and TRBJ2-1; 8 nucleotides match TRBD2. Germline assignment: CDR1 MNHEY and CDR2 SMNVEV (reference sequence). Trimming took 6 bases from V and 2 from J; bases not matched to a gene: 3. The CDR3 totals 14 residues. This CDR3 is CASSPGLAYNEQFF. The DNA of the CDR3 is TGTGCCAGCAGCCCGGGACTAGCCTACAATGAGCAGTTCTTC.

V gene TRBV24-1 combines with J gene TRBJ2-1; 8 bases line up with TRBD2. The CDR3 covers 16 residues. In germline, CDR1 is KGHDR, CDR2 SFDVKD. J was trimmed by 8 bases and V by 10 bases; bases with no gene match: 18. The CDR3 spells CATALGGTRPKHEQFF. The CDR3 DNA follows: TGTGCCACGGCCCTTGGGGGGACTAGACCCAAGCATGAGCAGTTCTTC.

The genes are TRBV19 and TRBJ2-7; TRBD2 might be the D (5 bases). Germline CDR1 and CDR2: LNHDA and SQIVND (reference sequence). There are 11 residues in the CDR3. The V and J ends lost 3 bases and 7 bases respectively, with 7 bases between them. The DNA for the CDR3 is TGTGCCAGTAGTATCCGGGGAGAGCAGTACTTC. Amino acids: CASSIRGEQYF.

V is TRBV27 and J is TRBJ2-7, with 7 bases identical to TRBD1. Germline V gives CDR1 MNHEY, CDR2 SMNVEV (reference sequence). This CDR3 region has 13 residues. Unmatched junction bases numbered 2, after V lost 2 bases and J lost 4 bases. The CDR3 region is CASSLTTGYEQYF. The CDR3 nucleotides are TGTGCCAGCAGTTTAACGACAGGGTACGAGCAGTACTTC.

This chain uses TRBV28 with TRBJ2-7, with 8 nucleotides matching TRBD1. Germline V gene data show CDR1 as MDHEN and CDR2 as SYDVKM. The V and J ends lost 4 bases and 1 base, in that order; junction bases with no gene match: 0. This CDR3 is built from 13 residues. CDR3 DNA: TGTGCCAGCAGTTGGGACAGGTCCTACGAGCAGTACTTC. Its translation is CASSWDRSYEQYF. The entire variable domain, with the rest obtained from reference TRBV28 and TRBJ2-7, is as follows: DVKVTQSSRYLVKRTGEKVFLECVQDMDHENMFWYRQDPGLGLRLIYFSYDVKMKEKGDIPEGYSVSREKKERFSLILESASTNQTSMYLCASSWDRSYEQYFGPGTRLTVT.

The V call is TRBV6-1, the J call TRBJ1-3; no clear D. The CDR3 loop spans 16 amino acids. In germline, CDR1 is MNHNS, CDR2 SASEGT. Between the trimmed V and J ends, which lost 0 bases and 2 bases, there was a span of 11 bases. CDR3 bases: TGTGCCAGCAGTGAAGCTTGGGCTACACCTGGAAACACCATATATTTT. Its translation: CASSEAWATPGNTIYF.

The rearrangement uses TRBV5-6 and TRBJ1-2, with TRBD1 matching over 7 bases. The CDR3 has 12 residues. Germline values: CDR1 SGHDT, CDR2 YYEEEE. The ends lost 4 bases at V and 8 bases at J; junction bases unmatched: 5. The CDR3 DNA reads TGTGCCAGCAGCAGACAGGGCGGCGGCTACACCTTC. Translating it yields CASSRQGGGYTF.

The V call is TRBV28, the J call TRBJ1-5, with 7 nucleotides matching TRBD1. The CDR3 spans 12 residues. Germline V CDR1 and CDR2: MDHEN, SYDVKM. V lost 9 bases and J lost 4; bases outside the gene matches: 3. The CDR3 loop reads CASDRVNQPQHF. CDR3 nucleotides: TGTGCCAGTGACAGGGTGAATCAGCCCCAGCATTTT.

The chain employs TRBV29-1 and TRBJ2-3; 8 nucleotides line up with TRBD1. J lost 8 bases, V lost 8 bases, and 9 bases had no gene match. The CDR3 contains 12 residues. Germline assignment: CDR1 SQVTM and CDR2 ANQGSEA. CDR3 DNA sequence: TGCAGCTTCAGGACAGGGAAGGGTACGCAGTATTTT. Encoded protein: CSFRTGKGTQYF.

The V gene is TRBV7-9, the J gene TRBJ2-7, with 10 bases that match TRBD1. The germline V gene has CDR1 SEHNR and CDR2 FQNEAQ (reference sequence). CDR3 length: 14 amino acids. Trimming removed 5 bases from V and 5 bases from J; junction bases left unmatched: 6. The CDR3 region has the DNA TGTGCCAGCAGCCTGACAGGGGGCATGAACGAGCAGTACTTC. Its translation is CASSLTGGMNEQYF.

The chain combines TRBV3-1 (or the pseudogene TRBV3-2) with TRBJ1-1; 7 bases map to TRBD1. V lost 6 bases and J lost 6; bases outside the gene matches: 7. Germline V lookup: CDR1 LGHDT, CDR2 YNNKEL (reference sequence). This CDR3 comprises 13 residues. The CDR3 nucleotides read TGTGCCAGCAGTCGACAGGGCCGGGCTGAAGCTTTCTTT. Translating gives CASSRQGRAEAFF.

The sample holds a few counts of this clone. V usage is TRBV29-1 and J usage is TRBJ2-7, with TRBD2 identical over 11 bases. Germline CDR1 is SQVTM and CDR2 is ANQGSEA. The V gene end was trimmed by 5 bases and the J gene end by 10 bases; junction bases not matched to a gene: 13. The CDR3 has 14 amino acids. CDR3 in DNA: TGCAGCGTTACCGGGACTAGCGGTACCCAAGGACAGTACTTC. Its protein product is CSVTGTSGTQGQYF.

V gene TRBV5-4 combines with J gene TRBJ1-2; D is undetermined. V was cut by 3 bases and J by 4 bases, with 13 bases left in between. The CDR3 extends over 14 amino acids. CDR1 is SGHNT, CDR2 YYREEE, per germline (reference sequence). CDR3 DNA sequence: TGTGCCAGCAGCTCCCTCCAGGATGCCTATGGCTACACCTTC. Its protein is CASSSLQDAYGYTF.

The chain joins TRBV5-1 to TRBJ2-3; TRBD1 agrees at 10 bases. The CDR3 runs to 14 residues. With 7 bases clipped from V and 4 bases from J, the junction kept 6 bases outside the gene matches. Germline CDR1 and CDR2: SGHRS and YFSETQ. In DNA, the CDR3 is TGCGCCAGCTGGGGGGGACAGGGGCCAGATACGCAGTATTTT. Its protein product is CASWGGQGPDTQYF.

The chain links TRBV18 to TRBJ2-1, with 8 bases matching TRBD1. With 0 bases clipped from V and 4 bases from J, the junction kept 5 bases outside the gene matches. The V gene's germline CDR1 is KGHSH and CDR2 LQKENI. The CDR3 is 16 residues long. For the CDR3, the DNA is TGTGCCAGCTCACCACCTACAGGGGGATTTTACAATGAGCAGTTCTTC. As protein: CASSPPTGGFYNEQFF.

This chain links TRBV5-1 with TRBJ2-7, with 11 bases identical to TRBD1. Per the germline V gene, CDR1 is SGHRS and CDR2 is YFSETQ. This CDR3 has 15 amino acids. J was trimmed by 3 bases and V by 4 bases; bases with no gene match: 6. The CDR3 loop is CASSPGTGGVYEQYF. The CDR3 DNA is TGCGCCAGCAGCCCAGGGACAGGGGGTGTCTACGAGCAGTACTTC.

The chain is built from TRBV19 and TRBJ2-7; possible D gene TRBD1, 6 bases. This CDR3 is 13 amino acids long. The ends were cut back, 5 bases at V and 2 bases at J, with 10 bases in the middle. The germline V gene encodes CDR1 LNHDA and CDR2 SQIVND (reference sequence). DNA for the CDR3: TGTGCCAGTAGTGTACGGGACACCTACGAGCAGTACTTC. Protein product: CASSVRDTYEQYF.

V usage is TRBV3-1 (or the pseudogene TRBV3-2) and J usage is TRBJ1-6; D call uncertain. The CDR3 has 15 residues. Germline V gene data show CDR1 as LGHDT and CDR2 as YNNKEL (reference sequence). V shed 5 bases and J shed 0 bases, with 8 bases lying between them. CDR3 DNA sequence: TGTGCCAGCAGCGGACTCAGCTCCTATAATTCACCCCTCCACTTT. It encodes CASSGLSSYNSPLHF.

CDR3 amino acids: CASSLRRGYQETQYF. Written as DNA, the CDR3 is TGTGCCAGCAGTTTGCGGAGAGGCTACCAAGAGACCCAGTACTTC. The V and J genes are TRBV6-2 or TRBV6-3 and TRBJ2-5; D call uncertain. The CDR3 runs to 15 residues. Looked up from germline, CDR1 is MNHEY and CDR2 is SVGEGT. V lost 4 bases and J lost 0, with 12 bases in between.

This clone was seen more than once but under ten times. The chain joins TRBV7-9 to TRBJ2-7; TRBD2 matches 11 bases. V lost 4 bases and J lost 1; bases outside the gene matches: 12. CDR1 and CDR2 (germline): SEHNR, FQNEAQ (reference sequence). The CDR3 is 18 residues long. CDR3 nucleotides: TGTGCCAGCAGCTCAGGTGGGACTAGCGGATCACTTTCCTACGAGCAGTACTTC. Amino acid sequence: CASSSGGTSGSLSYEQYF.

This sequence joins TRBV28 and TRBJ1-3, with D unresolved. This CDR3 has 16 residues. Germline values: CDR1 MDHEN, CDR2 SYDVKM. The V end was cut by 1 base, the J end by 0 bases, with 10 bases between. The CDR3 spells CASSLFGRFSGNTIYF. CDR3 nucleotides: TGTGCCAGCAGTTTATTCGGTCGGTTCTCTGGAAACACCATATATTTT.

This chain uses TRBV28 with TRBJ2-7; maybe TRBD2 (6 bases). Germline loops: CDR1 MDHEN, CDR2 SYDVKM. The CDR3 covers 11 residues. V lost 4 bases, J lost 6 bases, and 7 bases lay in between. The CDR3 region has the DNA TGTGCCAGCAGTTGGGAGGCCGAGCAGTACTTC. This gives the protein CASSWEAEQYF.

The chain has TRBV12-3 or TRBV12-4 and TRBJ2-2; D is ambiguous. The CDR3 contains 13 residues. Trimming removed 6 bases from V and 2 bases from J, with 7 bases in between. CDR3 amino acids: CASSADNTGELFF. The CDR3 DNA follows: TGTGCCAGCAGCGCAGATAACACCGGGGAGCTGTTTTTT.

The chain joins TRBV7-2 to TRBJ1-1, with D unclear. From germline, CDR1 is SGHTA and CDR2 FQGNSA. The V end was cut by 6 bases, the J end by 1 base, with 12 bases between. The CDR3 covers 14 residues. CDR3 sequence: CASRTPGGNTEAFF. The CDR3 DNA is TGTGCCAGCAGGACACCCGGAGGGAACACTGAAGCTTTCTTT.